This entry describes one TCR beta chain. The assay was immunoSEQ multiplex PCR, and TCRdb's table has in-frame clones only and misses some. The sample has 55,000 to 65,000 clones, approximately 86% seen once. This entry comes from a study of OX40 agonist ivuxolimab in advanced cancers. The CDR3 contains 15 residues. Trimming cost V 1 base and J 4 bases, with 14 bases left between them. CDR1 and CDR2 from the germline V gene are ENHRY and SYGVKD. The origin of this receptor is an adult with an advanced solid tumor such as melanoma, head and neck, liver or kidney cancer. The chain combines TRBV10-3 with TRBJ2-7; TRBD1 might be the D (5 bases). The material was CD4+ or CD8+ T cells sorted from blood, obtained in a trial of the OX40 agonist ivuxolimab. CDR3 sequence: CAISEYGQGRYEQYF. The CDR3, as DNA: TGTGCCATCAGTGAGTATGGGCAGGGCCGGTACGAGCAGTACTTC.